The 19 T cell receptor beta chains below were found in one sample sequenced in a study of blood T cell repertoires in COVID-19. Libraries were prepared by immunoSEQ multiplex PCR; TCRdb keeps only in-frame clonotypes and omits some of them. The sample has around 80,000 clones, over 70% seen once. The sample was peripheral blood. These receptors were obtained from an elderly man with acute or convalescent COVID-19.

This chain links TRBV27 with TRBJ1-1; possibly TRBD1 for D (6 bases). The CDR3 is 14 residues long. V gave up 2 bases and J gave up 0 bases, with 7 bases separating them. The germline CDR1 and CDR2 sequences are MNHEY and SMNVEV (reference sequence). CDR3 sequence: CASSLQGMNTEAFF. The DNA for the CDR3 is TGTGCCAGCAGTTTACAGGGGATGAACACTGAAGCTTTCTTT.

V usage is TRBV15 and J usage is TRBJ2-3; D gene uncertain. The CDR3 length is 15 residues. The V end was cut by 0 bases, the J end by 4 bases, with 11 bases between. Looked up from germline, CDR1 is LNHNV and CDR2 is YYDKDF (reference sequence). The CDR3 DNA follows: TGTGCCACCAGCAGAGATTTGGCCAAAGCAGATACGCAGTATTTT. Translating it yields CATSRDLAKADTQYF.

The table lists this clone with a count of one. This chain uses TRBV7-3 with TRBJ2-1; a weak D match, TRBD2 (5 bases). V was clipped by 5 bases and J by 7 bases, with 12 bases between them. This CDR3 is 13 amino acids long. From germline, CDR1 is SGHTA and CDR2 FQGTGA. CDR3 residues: CASSRPPGNEQFF. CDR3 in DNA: TGTGCCAGCAGCCGCCCCCCGGGGAATGAGCAGTTCTTC. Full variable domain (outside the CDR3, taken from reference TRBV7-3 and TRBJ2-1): GAGVSQTPSNKVTEKGKYVELRCDPISGHTALYWYRQSLGQGPEFLIYFQGTGAADDSGLPNDRFFAVRPEGSVSTLKIQRTERGDSAVYLCASSRPPGNEQFFGPGTRLTVL.

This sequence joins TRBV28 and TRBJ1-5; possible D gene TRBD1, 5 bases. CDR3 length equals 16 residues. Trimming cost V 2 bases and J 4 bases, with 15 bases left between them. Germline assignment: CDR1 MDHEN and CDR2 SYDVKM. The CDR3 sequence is CASSLGPIGGNQPQHF. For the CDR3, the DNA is TGTGCCAGCAGTTTAGGACCCATCGGGGGAAATCAGCCCCAGCATTTT. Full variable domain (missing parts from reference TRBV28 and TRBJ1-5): DVKVTQSSRYLVKRTGEKVFLECVQDMDHENMFWYRQDPGLGLRLIYFSYDVKMKEKGDIPEGYSVSREKKERFSLILESASTNQTSMYLCASSLGPIGGNQPQHFGDGTRLSIL.

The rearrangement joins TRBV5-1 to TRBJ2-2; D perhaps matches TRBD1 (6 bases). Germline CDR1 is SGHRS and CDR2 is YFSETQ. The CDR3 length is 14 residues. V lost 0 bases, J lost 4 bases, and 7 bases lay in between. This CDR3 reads CASSLEGGTGELFF. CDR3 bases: TGCGCCAGCAGCTTGGAAGGGGGCACCGGGGAGCTGTTTTTT.

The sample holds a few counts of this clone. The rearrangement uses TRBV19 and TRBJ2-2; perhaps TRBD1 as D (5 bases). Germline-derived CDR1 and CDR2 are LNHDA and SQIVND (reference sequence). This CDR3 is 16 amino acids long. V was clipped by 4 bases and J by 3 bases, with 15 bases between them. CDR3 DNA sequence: TGTGCCAGTAGTAACCAGGGTAATGGGGACACCGGGGAGCTGTTTTTT. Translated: CASSNQGNGDTGELFF.

The CDR3 is CARGGASYEQYF. For the CDR3, the DNA is TGTGCCCGGGGGGGGGCATCCTACGAGCAGTACTTC. V is TRBV30 and J is TRBJ2-7; 8 bases are a match to TRBD2. The CDR3 has 12 amino acids. The germline V gene encodes CDR1 GTSNPN and CDR2 SVGIG (reference sequence). Unmatched junction bases numbered 4, after V lost 8 bases and J lost 1 base.

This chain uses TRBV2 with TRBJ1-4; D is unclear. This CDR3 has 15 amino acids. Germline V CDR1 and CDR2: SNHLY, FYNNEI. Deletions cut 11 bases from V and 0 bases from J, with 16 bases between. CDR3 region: CAGSPRGATNEKLFF. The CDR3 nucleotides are TGTGCCGGTAGCCCTCGAGGAGCAACTAATGAAAAACTGTTTTTT.

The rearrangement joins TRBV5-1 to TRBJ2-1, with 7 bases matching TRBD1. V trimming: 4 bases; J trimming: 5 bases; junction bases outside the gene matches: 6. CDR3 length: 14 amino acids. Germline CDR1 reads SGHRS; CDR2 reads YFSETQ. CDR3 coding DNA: TGCGCCAGCAGCCCGGGACAGAATAACAATGAGCAGTTCTTC. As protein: CASSPGQNNNEQFF.

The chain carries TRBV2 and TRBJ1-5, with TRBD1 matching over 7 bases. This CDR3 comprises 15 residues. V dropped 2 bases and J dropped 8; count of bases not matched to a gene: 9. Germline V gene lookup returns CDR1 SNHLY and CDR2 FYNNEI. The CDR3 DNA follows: TGTGCCAGCAGTGAATCAGGGGGTATGGTCGAGCCCCAGCATTTT. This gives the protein CASSESGGMVEPQHF.

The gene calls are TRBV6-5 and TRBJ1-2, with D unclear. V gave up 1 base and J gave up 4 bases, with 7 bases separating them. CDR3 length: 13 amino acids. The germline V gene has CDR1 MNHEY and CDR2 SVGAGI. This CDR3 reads CASSYFQAYGYTF. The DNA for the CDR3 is TGTGCCAGCAGTTACTTTCAGGCCTATGGCTACACCTTC.

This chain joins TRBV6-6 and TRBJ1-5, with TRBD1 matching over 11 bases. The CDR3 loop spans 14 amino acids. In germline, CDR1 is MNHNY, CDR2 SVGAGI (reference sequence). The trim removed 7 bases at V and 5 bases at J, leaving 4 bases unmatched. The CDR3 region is CASTGQGADQPQHF. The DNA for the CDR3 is TGTGCCAGCACCGGACAGGGGGCGGATCAGCCCCAGCATTTT.

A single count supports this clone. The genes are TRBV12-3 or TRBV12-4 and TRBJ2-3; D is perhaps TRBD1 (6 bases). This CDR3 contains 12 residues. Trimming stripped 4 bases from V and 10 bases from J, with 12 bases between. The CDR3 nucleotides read TGTGCCAGCAGTTCCGGGACACGTGCGCAGTATTTT. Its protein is CASSSGTRAQYF.

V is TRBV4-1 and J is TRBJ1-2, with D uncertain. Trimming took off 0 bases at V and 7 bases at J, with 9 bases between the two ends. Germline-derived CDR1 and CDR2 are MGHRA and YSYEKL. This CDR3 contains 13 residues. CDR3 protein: CASSQDRGTGYTF. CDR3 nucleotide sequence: TGCGCCAGCAGCCAAGATCGGGGTACTGGCTACACCTTC.

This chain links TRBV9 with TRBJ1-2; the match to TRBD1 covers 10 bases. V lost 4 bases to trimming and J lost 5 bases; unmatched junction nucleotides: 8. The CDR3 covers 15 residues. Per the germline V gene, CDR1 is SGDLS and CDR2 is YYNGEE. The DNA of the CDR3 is TGTGCCAGCAGCTCCCGGGACAGGGGAGGTTATGGCTACACCTTC. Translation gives CASSSRDRGGYGYTF.

The CDR3 nucleotides are TGTGCCTGGAGGAAATTGGGACATCTGAACACTGAAGCTTTCTTT. Translated: CAWRKLGHLNTEAFF. The chain carries TRBV30 and TRBJ1-1; the D gene is possibly TRBD1 (6 bases). This CDR3 contains 15 residues. CDR1 and CDR2 from the germline V gene are GTSNPN and SVGIG (reference sequence). V dropped 3 bases and J dropped 0 bases, with 14 bases sitting between them.

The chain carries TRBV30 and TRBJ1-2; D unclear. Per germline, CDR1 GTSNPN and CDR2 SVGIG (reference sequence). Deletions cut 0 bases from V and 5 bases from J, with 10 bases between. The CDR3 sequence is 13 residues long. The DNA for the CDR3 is TGTGCCTGGAGTGTGGCAGTGACTTATGGCTACACCTTC. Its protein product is CAWSVAVTYGYTF.

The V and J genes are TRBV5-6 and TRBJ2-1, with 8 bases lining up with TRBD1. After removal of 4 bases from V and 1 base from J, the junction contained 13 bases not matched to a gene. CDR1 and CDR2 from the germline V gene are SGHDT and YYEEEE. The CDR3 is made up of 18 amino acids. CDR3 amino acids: CASSVLGQGVQSYNEQFF. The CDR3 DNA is TGTGCCAGCAGCGTACTAGGACAGGGTGTTCAGTCCTACAATGAGCAGTTCTTC.

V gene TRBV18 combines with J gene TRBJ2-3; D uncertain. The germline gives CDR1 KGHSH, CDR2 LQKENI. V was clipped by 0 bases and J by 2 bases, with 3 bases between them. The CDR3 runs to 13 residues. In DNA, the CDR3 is TGTGCCAGCTCACCACCCAACACAGATACGCAGTATTTT. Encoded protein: CASSPPNTDTQYF.